This T cell receptor (beta chain) comes out of a study of spatial heterogeneity in lung cancer. Study in general: There were consistently more beta-chain sequences detected than alpha-chain sequences. More than eight raw reads, on average, carried each unique TCR and UMI combination. General study points: Compared with follow-up, resection was when ubiquitous expanded tumor TCRs appeared in blood more.

This CDR3 comprises 14 residues. The germline V and J ends were trimmed by 3 bases and 6 bases, with 13 bases remaining between them. Germline V CDR1 and CDR2: MDHEN, SYDVKM. A unique molecular identifier was attached to every TCR cDNA molecule. TCRdb reanalysed the 5' RACE reads using MiXCR and keeps one entry per CDR3 protein. The repertoire holds several thousand distinct CDR3 sequences, with approximately 15% as singletons. In its sample, this clonotype was seen many times. The antigen is not known. Sample time point: sample taken at primary tumor resection. TCRs were sequenced from unsorted whole RNA of tumor, nontumor lung or PBMC.

This sample comprised PBMCs, obtained at surgery. This TCR was recovered from a male donor with early-stage non-small cell lung cancer. The chain is built from TRBV28 and TRBJ2-3; the D call may be TRBD1 or TRBD2 (5 bases each). CDR3 DNA: TGTGCCAGCAGTTTGTCGCACGGGGCGGATACGCAGTATTTT. Amino acids: CASSLSHGADTQYF. The entire variable domain, with the rest obtained from reference TRBV28 and TRBJ2-3, is as follows: DVKVTQSSRYLVKRTGEKVFLECVQDMDHENMFWYRQDPGLGLRLIYFSYDVKMKEKGDIPEGYSVSREKKERFSLILESASTNQTSMYLCASSLSHGADTQYFGPGTRLTVL.